Listed below are T cell receptor beta chains from one sample, sequenced in a study of T cells after yellow fever vaccination. TCRdb re-derived calls from the 5' RACE reads in MiXCR, one entry per CDR3 protein. Here the sample spans nearly 550,000 distinct CDR3 sequences, roughly a fifth being singletons. The sequenced sample was PBMCs, obtained 15 days after the yellow fever booster vaccination. All receptors come from a man in his thirties or forties who received the YFV17D yellow fever vaccine. The CDR3 runs from the conserved cysteine through the conserved F or W. The order of the fields is clone size, J gene, V gene, D gene, CDR3 DNA, CDR3 protein. A D gene is named only where the DNA matches it firmly. Rows give clone size only sometimes, using once, few, many, or a class for an expanded clone.

abundance: few; j_gene: TRBJ2-1; v_gene: TRBV20-1; d_gene: .; CDR3nt: TGCAGTGCTAGAGGGGGGAGCATTGAGCAGTTCTTC; CDR3aa: CSARGGSIEQFF
abundance: few; j_gene: TRBJ2-5; v_gene: TRBV28; d_gene: .; CDR3nt: TGTGCCAGCAGTTTATGGGGGCTGAGCCGAGAGACCCAGTACTTC; CDR3aa: CASSLWGLSRETQYF
abundance: few; j_gene: TRBJ1-2; v_gene: TRBV15; d_gene: .; CDR3nt: TGTGCCACCCGGGTTATAAGGGACTATGGCTACACCTTC; CDR3aa: CATRVIRDYGYTF
abundance: .; j_gene: TRBJ2-3; v_gene: TRBV29-1; d_gene: .; CDR3nt: TGCAGCGTTGAAGTGGTCGTCTTAGGAACAGATACGCAGTATTTT; CDR3aa: CSVEVVVLGTDTQYF
abundance: .; j_gene: TRBJ1-1; v_gene: TRBV29-1; d_gene: .; CDR3nt: TGCAGCGTCCGACATAACACTGAAGCTTTCTTT; CDR3aa: CSVRHNTEAFF
abundance: .; j_gene: TRBJ2-4; v_gene: TRBV6-2/TRBV6-3; d_gene: .; CDR3nt: TGTGCCAGCAATCCTACGTTGGGACTAGCCAAAAACATTCAGTACTTC; CDR3aa: CASNPTLGLAKNIQYF
abundance: few; j_gene: TRBJ2-2; v_gene: TRBV9; d_gene: TRBD2; CDR3nt: TGTGCCAGCAGCGTAGGTACTAGCGGGAACACCGGGGAGCTGTTTTTT; CDR3aa: CASSVGTSGNTGELFF
abundance: .; j_gene: TRBJ2-2; v_gene: TRBV7-3; d_gene: .; CDR3nt: TGTGCCAGCAGCAGGGGTAGCGGGGAGCTGTTTTTT; CDR3aa: CASSRGSGELFF
abundance: .; j_gene: TRBJ2-7; v_gene: TRBV7-2; d_gene: .; CDR3nt: TGTGCCAGCAGCCTAGGGGACGGCTCCTACGAGCAGTACTTC; CDR3aa: CASSLGDGSYEQYF
abundance: .; j_gene: TRBJ2-7; v_gene: TRBV4-2; d_gene: .; CDR3nt: TGTGCCAGCAGCCAAGGTGAAGGGGCCTACGAGCAGTACTTC; CDR3aa: CASSQGEGAYEQYF
abundance: few; j_gene: TRBJ2-7; v_gene: TRBV10-3; d_gene: TRBD2; CDR3nt: TGTGCCATCAGTGCCCTCCTGACTAGCGGGTCTTTTCGCTACGAGCAGTACTTC; CDR3aa: CAISALLTSGSFRYEQYF
abundance: .; j_gene: TRBJ2-7; v_gene: TRBV7-2; d_gene: .; CDR3nt: TGTGCCAGCAGCCCCCCGCCTGGGCCCTACGAGCAGTACTTC; CDR3aa: CASSPPPGPYEQYF
abundance: .; j_gene: TRBJ2-2; v_gene: TRBV5-4; d_gene: TRBD2; CDR3nt: TGTGCCAGCAGCTTGGAATTCGCGGGAGTAAGTAAGAACACCGGGGAGCTGTTTTTT; CDR3aa: CASSLEFAGVSKNTGELFF
abundance: .; j_gene: TRBJ2-7; v_gene: TRBV12-5; d_gene: TRBD2; CDR3nt: TGTGCTAGTGGTTTGAGACCTAGCGGGAGAGTGATGTGGGAGCAGTACTTC; CDR3aa: CASGLRPSGRVMWEQYF
abundance: .; j_gene: TRBJ2-2; v_gene: TRBV7-2; d_gene: TRBD2; CDR3nt: TGTGCCAGCAGACCACTAGCGGGAGTGGGGTCCGGGGAGCTGTTTTTT; CDR3aa: CASRPLAGVGSGELFF
abundance: .; j_gene: TRBJ2-7; v_gene: TRBV12-3/TRBV12-4; d_gene: .; CDR3nt: TGTGCCAGCAGTGACGCCCTGCGGACTGGCTCCTACGAGCAGTACTTC; CDR3aa: CASSDALRTGSYEQYF
abundance: .; j_gene: TRBJ2-5; v_gene: TRBV15; d_gene: .; CDR3nt: TGTGCCACCAGCAGAGATTGGCAGGCCCAGTACTTC; CDR3aa: CATSRDWQAQYF
abundance: few; j_gene: TRBJ1-1; v_gene: TRBV7-9; d_gene: .; CDR3nt: TGTGCCAGCAGCTTCGACCATCGAGCTTTCTTT; CDR3aa: CASSFDHRAFF
abundance: few; j_gene: TRBJ2-4; v_gene: TRBV5-5; d_gene: .; CDR3nt: TGTGCCAGCAGCTTGGCCGTGGTAGCCAAAAACATTCAGTACTTC; CDR3aa: CASSLAVVAKNIQYF
abundance: few; j_gene: TRBJ2-3; v_gene: TRBV20-1; d_gene: .; CDR3nt: TGCAGTGCTAGTCCAGGCGGTGATACGCAGTATTTT; CDR3aa: CSASPGGDTQYF
abundance: .; j_gene: TRBJ1-3; v_gene: TRBV12-3/TRBV12-4; d_gene: .; CDR3nt: TGTGCCAGCAGTTTAACTTCCTGGTTCTCTGGAAACACCATATATTTT; CDR3aa: CASSLTSWFSGNTIYF
abundance: few; j_gene: TRBJ2-1; v_gene: TRBV27; d_gene: .; CDR3nt: TGTGCCAGCAGTCAGGGGATGGGGTACCACTCCTACAATGAGCAGTTCTTC; CDR3aa: CASSQGMGYHSYNEQFF
abundance: .; j_gene: TRBJ2-1; v_gene: TRBV7-2; d_gene: TRBD2; CDR3nt: TGTGCCAGCAGCACTACTAGCGGGAGGAACAATGAGCAGTTCTTC; CDR3aa: CASSTTSGRNNEQFF
abundance: .; j_gene: TRBJ2-7; v_gene: TRBV6-2/TRBV6-3; d_gene: TRBD2; CDR3nt: TGTGCCAGCCAACTAGCGGGAGGGTACGAGCAGTACTTC; CDR3aa: CASQLAGGYEQYF
abundance: .; j_gene: TRBJ2-7; v_gene: TRBV5-8; d_gene: TRBD2; CDR3nt: TGTGCCAGCAGCTTGGAGCCGGGAGGGCACGAGCAGTACTTC; CDR3aa: CASSLEPGGHEQYF
abundance: .; j_gene: TRBJ2-7; v_gene: TRBV6-2/TRBV6-3; d_gene: .; CDR3nt: TGTGCCAGCAGTTACCCGGGACATTCCTACGAGCAGTACTTC; CDR3aa: CASSYPGHSYEQYF
abundance: .; j_gene: TRBJ2-5; v_gene: TRBV5-5; d_gene: TRBD1; CDR3nt: TGTGCCAGCAGCCTGGGTCCGGGACAGGGACTCCAAGAGACCCAGTACTTC; CDR3aa: CASSLGPGQGLQETQYF
abundance: few; j_gene: TRBJ2-3; v_gene: TRBV27; d_gene: .; CDR3nt: TGTGCCAGCAGTCCCTCTATAGTAGATACGCAGTATTTT; CDR3aa: CASSPSIVDTQYF
abundance: .; j_gene: TRBJ2-3; v_gene: TRBV7-2; d_gene: TRBD2; CDR3nt: TGTGCCAGCAGCTTTACTGGACTAGCGGGAGAAGATACGCAGTATTTT; CDR3aa: CASSFTGLAGEDTQYF
abundance: few; j_gene: TRBJ1-1; v_gene: TRBV5-6; d_gene: TRBD1; CDR3nt: TGTGCCAGCAGCATGGACAGGGGGGAAATGAACACTGAAGCTTTCTTT; CDR3aa: CASSMDRGEMNTEAFF
abundance: .; j_gene: TRBJ2-5; v_gene: TRBV18; d_gene: .; CDR3nt: TGTGCCAGCTCACCTTCGACAGCCCTCCGCCAAGAGACCCAGTACTTC; CDR3aa: CASSPSTALRQETQYF
abundance: few; j_gene: TRBJ2-3; v_gene: TRBV12-3/TRBV12-4; d_gene: .; CDR3nt: TGTGCCAGCGGGCCTAGCACAGATACGCAGTATTTT; CDR3aa: CASGPSTDTQYF
abundance: .; j_gene: TRBJ2-7; v_gene: TRBV6-2/TRBV6-3; d_gene: TRBD2; CDR3nt: TGTGCCAGCACTCTAGCGGGAGTTCGCGAGCAGTACTTC; CDR3aa: CASTLAGVREQYF
abundance: few; j_gene: TRBJ2-5; v_gene: TRBV10-2; d_gene: TRBD2; CDR3nt: TGCGCCAGCAGGGATTTCGGGACTAGCGGATACCAAGAGACCCAGTACTTC; CDR3aa: CASRDFGTSGYQETQYF
abundance: few; j_gene: TRBJ2-3; v_gene: TRBV7-9; d_gene: .; CDR3nt: TGTGCCAGCAGCTTAGCTATGGCCCTAAACACAGATACGCAGTATTTT; CDR3aa: CASSLAMALNTDTQYF
abundance: few; j_gene: TRBJ2-2; v_gene: TRBV15; d_gene: TRBD2; CDR3nt: TGTGCCACCAGCAGAGCACTAGCGGGAGCCACCGGGGAGCTGTTTTTT; CDR3aa: CATSRALAGATGELFF
abundance: .; j_gene: TRBJ1-4; v_gene: TRBV7-2; d_gene: .; CDR3nt: TGTGCCAGCAGCTTATCCGGGGTTGGTGAAAAACTGTTTTTT; CDR3aa: CASSLSGVGEKLFF
abundance: few; j_gene: TRBJ2-1; v_gene: TRBV15; d_gene: .; CDR3nt: TGTGCCACCGGACGGGACTCTTCCTACAATGAGCAGTTCTTC; CDR3aa: CATGRDSSYNEQFF
abundance: few; j_gene: TRBJ2-2; v_gene: TRBV10-3; d_gene: TRBD2; CDR3nt: TGTGCCGTTCTTACTAGCGCCAACACCGGGGAGCTGTTTTTT; CDR3aa: CAVLTSANTGELFF